A selection of T cell receptor beta chains follows, all from one sample in a study of response to subunit inactivated influenza vaccine. Each CDR3 protein is one row after TCRdb ran MiXCR on the RT-PCR reads. The table lists 650,000 or so distinct CDR3 sequences, around 15% of them singletons. The sequenced sample was PBMCs from blood, obtained approximately 15 days before vaccination. All receptors derive from a man aged 50-60 years who received an inactivated influenza vaccine. The CDR3 runs from the conserved cysteine through the conserved F or W. The D gene is left open where the match is weak. A clone size is listed for some rows: how often the clone was seen (once, few, many), or a class if it is expanded.

V gene: TRBV11-3
clone size: -
J gene: TRBJ2-7
D gene: -
CDR3 protein: CASSLDTRSPYEQYF
CDR3 DNA: TGTGCCAGCAGCTTAGATACCAGAAGCCCCTACGAGCAGTACTTC

V gene: TRBV12-3/TRBV12-4
clone size: few
J gene: TRBJ1-1
D gene: -
CDR3 protein: CASSLMGRTEAFF
CDR3 DNA: TGTGCCAGCAGTTTGATGGGGAGGACTGAAGCTTTCTTT

V gene: TRBV7-9
clone size: many
J gene: TRBJ2-2
D gene: TRBD2
CDR3 protein: CASSPHPGRVGELFF
CDR3 DNA: TGTGCCAGCAGCCCCCATCCAGGGAGGGTCGGGGAGCTGTTTTTT

V gene: TRBV6-1
clone size: -
J gene: TRBJ2-1
D gene: -
CDR3 protein: CASSQTSYNEQFF
CDR3 DNA: TGTGCCAGCAGTCAGACAAGCTACAATGAGCAGTTCTTC

V gene: TRBV7-2
clone size: -
J gene: TRBJ2-4
D gene: TRBD1
CDR3 protein: CASSRQGGIAKNIQYF
CDR3 DNA: TGTGCCAGCAGCCGACAGGGCGGAATCGCCAAAAACATTCAGTACTTC

V gene: TRBV6-1
clone size: -
J gene: TRBJ2-3
D gene: TRBD2
CDR3 protein: CASSDFSGRAFTDTQYF
CDR3 DNA: TGTGCCAGCAGTGATTTCAGCGGGAGGGCCTTCACAGATACGCAGTATTTT

V gene: TRBV10-3
clone size: few
J gene: TRBJ2-7
D gene: TRBD2
CDR3 protein: CASGTSGRGYEQYF
CDR3 DNA: TGTGCCAGCGGGACTAGCGGACGGGGCTACGAGCAGTACTTC

V gene: TRBV20-1
clone size: many
J gene: TRBJ2-1
D gene: -
CDR3 protein: CSGEAPMNEQFF
CDR3 DNA: TGCAGTGGAGAGGCCCCGATGAATGAGCAGTTCTTC

V gene: TRBV7-8
clone size: -
J gene: TRBJ2-1
D gene: TRBD2
CDR3 protein: CASSRDAGVWNEQFF
CDR3 DNA: TGTGCCAGCAGCCGAGATGCGGGAGTATGGAATGAGCAGTTCTTC

V gene: TRBV12-3/TRBV12-4
clone size: few
J gene: TRBJ2-1
D gene: -
CDR3 protein: CASSLTASQAFF
CDR3 DNA: TGTGCCAGCAGTTTAACGGCTAGTCAGGCGTTCTTC

V gene: TRBV5-1
clone size: -
J gene: TRBJ2-2
D gene: -
CDR3 protein: CASSILDYTGELFF
CDR3 DNA: TGCGCCAGCAGCATCCTGGACTATACCGGGGAGCTGTTTTTT

V gene: TRBV6-1
clone size: -
J gene: TRBJ2-1
D gene: TRBD2
CDR3 protein: CASKAGFGANEQFF
CDR3 DNA: TGTGCCAGCAAAGCGGGGTTTGGGGCCAATGAGCAGTTCTTC

V gene: TRBV28
clone size: -
J gene: TRBJ2-3
D gene: TRBD2
CDR3 protein: CASSWGLAGGPNTQYF
CDR3 DNA: TGTGCCAGCAGTTGGGGACTAGCGGGAGGGCCAAATACGCAGTATTTT

V gene: TRBV6-2/TRBV6-3
clone size: -
J gene: TRBJ2-1
D gene: TRBD2
CDR3 protein: CASRPGLRSGRALNEQFF
CDR3 DNA: TGTGCCAGCCGGCCTGGACTCCGTAGCGGGAGGGCCCTCAATGAGCAGTTCTTC

V gene: TRBV5-6
clone size: few
J gene: TRBJ1-5
D gene: -
CDR3 protein: CASSLSSINQPQHF
CDR3 DNA: TGTGCCAGCAGCTTGAGCAGCATTAATCAGCCCCAGCATTTT

V gene: TRBV7-2
clone size: many
J gene: TRBJ2-2
D gene: TRBD1
CDR3 protein: CASSLGQGSGELFF
CDR3 DNA: TGTGCCAGCAGCCTTGGACAGGGATCCGGGGAGCTGTTTTTT

V gene: TRBV28
clone size: -
J gene: TRBJ1-1
D gene: -
CDR3 protein: CASSTRTENTEAFF
CDR3 DNA: TGTGCCAGCAGTACAAGGACGGAGAACACTGAAGCTTTCTTT

V gene: TRBV28
clone size: -
J gene: TRBJ2-1
D gene: -
CDR3 protein: CASSQGRIIDEQFF
CDR3 DNA: TGTGCCAGCAGCCAGGGGCGTATAATCGATGAGCAGTTCTTC

V gene: TRBV5-1
clone size: -
J gene: TRBJ2-5
D gene: -
CDR3 protein: CASSWQGDQETQYF
CDR3 DNA: TGCGCCAGCAGCTGGCAGGGAGACCAAGAGACCCAGTACTTC

V gene: TRBV28
clone size: few
J gene: TRBJ1-3
D gene: -
CDR3 protein: CASRSGPESGNTIYF
CDR3 DNA: TGTGCCAGCAGATCCGGGCCGGAGTCTGGAAACACCATATATTTT

V gene: TRBV11-2
clone size: -
J gene: TRBJ2-7
D gene: -
CDR3 protein: CASSRSGFHEQYF
CDR3 DNA: TGTGCCAGCAGCAGATCAGGGTTCCACGAGCAGTACTTC

V gene: TRBV4-2
clone size: few
J gene: TRBJ2-3
D gene: TRBD2
CDR3 protein: CASSRQTSGGNYYTDTQYF
CDR3 DNA: TGTGCCAGCAGCCGCCAGACTAGCGGGGGGAACTACTACACAGATACGCAGTATTTT

V gene: TRBV4-3
clone size: few
J gene: TRBJ2-1
D gene: TRBD2
CDR3 protein: CASSQLRGLAYNEQFF
CDR3 DNA: TGCGCCAGCAGTCAACTCCGGGGACTAGCTTACAATGAGCAGTTCTTC

V gene: TRBV2
clone size: few
J gene: TRBJ1-5
D gene: -
CDR3 protein: CASSDRADNQPQHF
CDR3 DNA: TGTGCCAGCAGTGACAGGGCAGACAATCAGCCCCAGCATTTT

V gene: TRBV7-2
clone size: -
J gene: TRBJ2-1
D gene: -
CDR3 protein: CASSFYSSEQFF
CDR3 DNA: TGTGCCAGCAGCTTCTACAGTAGTGAGCAGTTCTTC

V gene: TRBV7-3
clone size: few
J gene: TRBJ2-3
D gene: TRBD2
CDR3 protein: CASSFTGGDTQYF
CDR3 DNA: TGTGCCAGCAGCTTTACCGGGGGGGATACGCAGTATTTT

V gene: TRBV27
clone size: many
J gene: TRBJ1-2
D gene: -
CDR3 protein: CASSLSGGRSGYTF
CDR3 DNA: TGTGCCAGCAGTTTATCTGGGGGGCGGAGTGGCTACACCTTC